This T cell receptor beta chain was recovered during a study of CD8+ T cells in alopecia areata. Study-wide background: Tofacitinib ran 6 to 18 months, followed by 6 months off drug.

CDR3 length: 14 residues. The ends lost 5 bases at V and 7 bases at J; junction bases unmatched: 9. Germline V gives CDR1 MNHEY, CDR2 SMNVEV (reference sequence). As the sequencing template, cDNA was produced by extracting RNA and reverse transcribing it. TCRdb's copy holds only in-frame clones and misses some; the assay was immunoSEQ multiplex PCR. The sample consists of more than 110,000 clones, about 60% of them appearing once. Sequenced material: CD4+ T cells sorted from blood, taken at week 0. The clonotype was recovered from a human donor with alopecia areata. The chain links TRBV27 to TRBJ1-2; 8 nucleotides align to TRBD1. CDR3 nucleotide sequence: TGTGCCAGCAGTGAGAAGACAGGGGCCCCTGGCTACACCTTC. Protein: CASSEKTGAPGYTF.